This T cell receptor (beta chain) was identified during a study of OX40 agonist ivuxolimab in advanced cancers. Study-wide findings and caveats: Which antigen the expanded peripheral T cells recognized is unknown.

Profiling relied on immunoSEQ multiplex PCR, and the TCRdb table lists in-frame clones only, not all of them. The table shows 57,000 or so clones, with under 95% occurring only once. About this clone itself: The antigen is unknown.

V was clipped by 5 bases and J by 0 bases, with 12 bases between them. From germline, CDR1 is ENHRY and CDR2 SYGVKD. The CDR3 is 15 residues long. The source was CD4+ or CD8+ T cells sorted from blood, collected in a trial of the OX40 agonist ivuxolimab. The rearrangement uses TRBV10-3 and TRBJ2-3; TRBD2 might be the D (5 bases). This sequence originates from an adult with an advanced solid tumor such as melanoma, head and neck, liver or kidney cancer. This CDR3 reads CAISRASRSTDTQYF. CDR3 bases: TGTGCCATCAGTAGGGCTAGCCGGAGCACAGATACGCAGTATTTT.